This T cell receptor beta chain was sequenced in a study of cytomegalovirus exposure and HLA in healthy donors. A multiplex PCR was run with 60 Vbeta primers and 13 Jbeta primers. Profiling relied on immunoSEQ multiplex PCR, and the TCRdb table lists in-frame clones only, not all of them. The sample has 150,000 to 200,000 clones, almost 80% seen once. Overall study results and limits: An analysis done earlier found most TCR beta V segments productive about 87% or about 30% of the time.

The CDR3 consists of 15 residues. Germline-derived CDR1 and CDR2 are MDHEN and SYDVKM. V was trimmed by 7 bases and J by 4 bases, leaving 20 bases between them. Note on this clone: Antigen specificity is unknown.

Material for sequencing was PBMCs. The receptor comes from a man aged 30 to 45 in good health and CMV-seronegative. The rearrangement uses TRBV28 and TRBJ2-7, with D possibly matching TRBD1 (6 bases). The CDR3 protein is CASTPTGGPFYEQYF. The CDR3 DNA reads TGTGCCAGCACCCCGACAGGCGGCCCCTTTTACGAGCAGTACTTC.